The present T cell receptor (beta chain) was sequenced within a study of OX40 agonist ivuxolimab in advanced cancers. Samples of blood were obtained at baseline, on cycle 4 day 1, and on cycle 7 day 1. Study-wide findings and caveats: CD8+ T cells averaged more expanded clones than CD4+.

The V gene lost 5 bases and the J gene lost 2 bases, with 16 bases spanning the gap. In germline, CDR1 is SGHVS, CDR2 FNYEAQ. The CDR3 consists of 16 residues. Measured with immunoSEQ multiplex PCR; TCRdb has only the in-frame clones, and not every one. The sample carries about 76,000 clones, around 87% recorded once. With regard to this clone: The antigen remains unidentified.

The J gene is TRBJ1-3, the V gene TRBV7-6; possibly TRBD1 for D (5 bases). The input for sequencing was CD4+ or CD8+ T cells sorted from blood, taken in a trial of the OX40 agonist ivuxolimab. The receptor was isolated from an adult with an advanced solid tumor such as melanoma, head and neck, liver or kidney cancer. CDR3 residues: CASSPWEMGAGNTIYF. For the CDR3, the DNA is TGTGCCAGCAGCCCATGGGAAATGGGGGCTGGAAACACCATATATTTT.